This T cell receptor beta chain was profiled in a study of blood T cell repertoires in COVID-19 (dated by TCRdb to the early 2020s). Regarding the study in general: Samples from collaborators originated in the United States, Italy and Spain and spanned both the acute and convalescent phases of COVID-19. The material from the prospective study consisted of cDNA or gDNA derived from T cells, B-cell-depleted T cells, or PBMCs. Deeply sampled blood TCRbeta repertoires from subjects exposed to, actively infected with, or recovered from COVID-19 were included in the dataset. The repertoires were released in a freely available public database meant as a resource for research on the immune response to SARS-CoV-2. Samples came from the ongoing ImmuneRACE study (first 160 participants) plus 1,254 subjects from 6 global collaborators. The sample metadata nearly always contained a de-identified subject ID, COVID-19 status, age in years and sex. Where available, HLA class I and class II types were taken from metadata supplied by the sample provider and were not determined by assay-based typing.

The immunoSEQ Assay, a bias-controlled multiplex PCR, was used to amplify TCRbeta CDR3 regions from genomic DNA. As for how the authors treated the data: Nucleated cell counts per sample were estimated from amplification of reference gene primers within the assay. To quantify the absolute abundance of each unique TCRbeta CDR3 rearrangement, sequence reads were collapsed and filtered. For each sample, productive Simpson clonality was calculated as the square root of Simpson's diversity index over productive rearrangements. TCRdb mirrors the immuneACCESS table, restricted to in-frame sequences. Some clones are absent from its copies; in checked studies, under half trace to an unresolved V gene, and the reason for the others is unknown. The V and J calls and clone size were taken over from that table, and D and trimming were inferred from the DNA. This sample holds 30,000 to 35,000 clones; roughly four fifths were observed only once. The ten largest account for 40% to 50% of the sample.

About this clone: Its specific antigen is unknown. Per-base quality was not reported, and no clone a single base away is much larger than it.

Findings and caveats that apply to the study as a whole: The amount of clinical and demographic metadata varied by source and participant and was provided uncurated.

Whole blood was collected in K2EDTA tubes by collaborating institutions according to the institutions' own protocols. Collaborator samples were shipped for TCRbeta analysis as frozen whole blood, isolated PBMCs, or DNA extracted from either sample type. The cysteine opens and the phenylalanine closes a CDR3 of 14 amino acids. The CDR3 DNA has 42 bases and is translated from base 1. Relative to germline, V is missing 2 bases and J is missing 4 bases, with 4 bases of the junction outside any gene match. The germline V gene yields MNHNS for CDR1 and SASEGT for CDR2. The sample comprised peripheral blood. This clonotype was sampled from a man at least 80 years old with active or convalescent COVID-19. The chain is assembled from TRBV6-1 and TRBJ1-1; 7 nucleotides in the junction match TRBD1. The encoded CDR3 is CASSEMEGATEAFF. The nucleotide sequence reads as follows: TGTGCCAGCAGTGAAATGGAGGGGGCCACTGAAGCTTTCTTT.